The 5 T cell receptor beta chains presented below share a single source sample, sequenced in a study of human T cells and chemical hapten exposure. Time point noted: patch test 1, 2 weeks after DPC sensitization. Treatment: therapeutic diphenylcyclopropenone sensitization with weekly scalp DPC. TCRdb fed the RACE reads into MiXCR, producing one record per CDR3 protein. The data show 75,000 to 100,000 distinct CDR3 sequences, about 10% seen once. The sample was whole blood, taken in connection with sensitization to the hapten diphenylcyclopropenone (DPC). The receptors originated from a man between 35 and 55 years old with alopecia areata. Some clones in this sample may be carry-over from other donors' samples.

The genes are TRBV29-1 and TRBJ2-3; D is possibly TRBD2 (5 bases). CDR1 SQVTM and CDR2 ANQGSEA come from the germline V gene. V lost 7 bases, J lost 6 bases, and 8 bases lay in between. The CDR3 extends over 10 amino acids. In DNA, the CDR3 is TGCAGCGGGGAGCTGGATACGCAGTATTTT. It encodes CSGELDTQYF.

J is TRBJ2-7 and V is TRBV12-3 or TRBV12-4; a weak D match, TRBD2 (6 bases). The V gene lost 2 bases and the J gene lost 1 base, with 6 bases spanning the gap. This CDR3 has 13 residues. CDR3 DNA sequence: TGTGCCAGCAGTTTAAGCGGGTCCTACGAGCAGTACTTC. It codes for CASSLSGSYEQYF.

This clonotype showed up many times. The genes are TRBV7-9 and TRBJ1-2, with no clear D. CDR1 SEHNR and CDR2 FQNEAQ come from the germline V gene (reference sequence). The CDR3 consists of 14 residues. Deletions cut 8 bases from V and 8 bases from J, with 21 bases between. In DNA, the CDR3 is TGTGCCAGCCCTTCTGACCCCTTGGGAGGGGGCTACACCTTC. This encodes CASPSDPLGGGYTF. Drawing the rest from reference TRBV7-9 and TRBJ1-2, the complete variable domain is DTGVSQNPRHKITKRGQNVTFRCDPISEHNRLYWYRQTLGQGPEFLTYFQNEAQLEKSRLLSDRFSAERPKGSFSTLEIQRTEQGDSAMYLCASPSDPLGGGYTFGSGTRLTVV.

The chain uses TRBV12-3 or TRBV12-4 and TRBJ2-1, with D possibly being TRBD1 (6 bases). The CDR3 has 15 residues. Trimming removed 5 bases from V and 8 bases from J, with 19 bases in between. CDR3: CASSPNRGSVDEQFF. The CDR3 DNA follows: TGTGCCAGCAGTCCGAATAGGGGGAGTGTTGATGAGCAGTTCTTC.

This clonotype showed up many times. This chain uses TRBV28 with TRBJ1-1; D ambiguous. Germline loops: CDR1 MDHEN, CDR2 SYDVKM. The CDR3 length is 13 residues. V was clipped by 8 bases and J by 0 bases, with 10 bases between them. This CDR3 is CASVVSMNTEAFF. The CDR3 DNA reads TGTGCCAGCGTTGTGTCTATGAACACTGAAGCTTTCTTT.